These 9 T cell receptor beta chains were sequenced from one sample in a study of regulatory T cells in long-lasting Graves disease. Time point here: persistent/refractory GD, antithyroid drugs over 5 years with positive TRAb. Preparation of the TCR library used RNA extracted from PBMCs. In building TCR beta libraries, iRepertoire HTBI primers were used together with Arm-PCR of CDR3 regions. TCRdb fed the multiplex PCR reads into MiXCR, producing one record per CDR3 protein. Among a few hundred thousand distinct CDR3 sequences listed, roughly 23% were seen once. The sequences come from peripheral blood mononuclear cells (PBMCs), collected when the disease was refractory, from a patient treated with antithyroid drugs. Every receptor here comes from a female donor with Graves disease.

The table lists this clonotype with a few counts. CDR3 sequence: CASSVDGGSPHEQYF. For the CDR3, the DNA is TGTGCCAGCAGCGTAGATGGCGGGAGCCCCCACGAGCAGTACTTC. The rearrangement joins TRBV9 to TRBJ2-7; TRBD2 aligns across 7 bases. J gave up 5 bases and V 0 bases, and 8 bases lay outside the gene matches. The germline gives CDR1 SGDLS, CDR2 YYNGEE. The CDR3 has 15 amino acids.

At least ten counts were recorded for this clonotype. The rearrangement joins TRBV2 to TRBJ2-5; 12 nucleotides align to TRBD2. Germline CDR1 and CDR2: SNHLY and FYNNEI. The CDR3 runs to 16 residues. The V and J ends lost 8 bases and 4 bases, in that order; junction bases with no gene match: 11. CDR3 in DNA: TGTGCCAGCCCCTCAAGGGCTAGCGGGAGGGGAGAGACCCAGTACTTC. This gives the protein CASPSRASGRGETQYF. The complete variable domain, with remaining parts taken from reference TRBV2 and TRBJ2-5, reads EPEVTQTPSHQVTQMGQEVILRCVPISNHLYFYWYRQILGQKVEFLVSFYNNEISEKSEIFDDQFSVERPDGSNFTLKIRSTKLEDSAMYFCASPSRASGRGETQYFGPGTRLLVL.

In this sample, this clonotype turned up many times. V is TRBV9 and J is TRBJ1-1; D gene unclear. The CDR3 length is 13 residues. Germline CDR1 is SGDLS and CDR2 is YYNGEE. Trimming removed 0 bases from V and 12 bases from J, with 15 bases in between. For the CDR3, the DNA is TGTGCCAGCAGCGTAGAGGAGGATGCGGACCCTTTCTTT. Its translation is CASSVEEDADPFF.

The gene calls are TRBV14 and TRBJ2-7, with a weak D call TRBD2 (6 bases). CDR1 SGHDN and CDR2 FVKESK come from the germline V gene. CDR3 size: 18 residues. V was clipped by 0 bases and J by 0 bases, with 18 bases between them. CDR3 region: CASSQDKREATHSYEQYF. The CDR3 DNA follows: TGTGCCAGCAGCCAAGATAAGAGGGAGGCAACTCACTCCTACGAGCAGTACTTC.

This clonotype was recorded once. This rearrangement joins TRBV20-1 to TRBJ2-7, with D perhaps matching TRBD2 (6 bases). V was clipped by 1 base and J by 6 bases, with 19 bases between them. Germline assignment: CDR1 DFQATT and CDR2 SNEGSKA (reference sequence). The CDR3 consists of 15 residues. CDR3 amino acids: CSARVTSSRRAEQYF. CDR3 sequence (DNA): TGCAGTGCTAGAGTTACGTCTAGCAGGAGGGCCGAGCAGTACTTC.

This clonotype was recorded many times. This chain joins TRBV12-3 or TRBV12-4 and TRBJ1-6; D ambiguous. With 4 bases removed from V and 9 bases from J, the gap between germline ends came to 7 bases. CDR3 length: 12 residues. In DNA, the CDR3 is TGTGCCAGCAGTTCCGACGGTTCACCCCTCCACTTT. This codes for CASSSDGSPLHF.

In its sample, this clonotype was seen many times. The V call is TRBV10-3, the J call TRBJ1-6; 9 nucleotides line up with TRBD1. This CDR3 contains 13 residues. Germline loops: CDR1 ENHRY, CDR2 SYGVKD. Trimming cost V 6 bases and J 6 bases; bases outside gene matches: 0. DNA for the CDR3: TGTGCCATCAGGGGACAGGGTAATTCACCCCTCCACTTT. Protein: CAIRGQGNSPLHF.

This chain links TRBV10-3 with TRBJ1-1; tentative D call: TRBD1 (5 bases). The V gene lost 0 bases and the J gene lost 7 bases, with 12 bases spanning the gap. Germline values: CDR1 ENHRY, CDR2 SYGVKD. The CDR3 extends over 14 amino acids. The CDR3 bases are TGTGCCATCAGTGAGTCGACCCCTGGGGGTGAAGCTTTCTTT. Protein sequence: CAISESTPGGEAFF.

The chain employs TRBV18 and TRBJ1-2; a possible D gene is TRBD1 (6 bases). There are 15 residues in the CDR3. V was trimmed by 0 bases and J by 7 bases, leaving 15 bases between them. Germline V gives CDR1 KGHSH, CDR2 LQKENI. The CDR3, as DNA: TGTGCCAGCTCACCACCTGGGGACAATCTAGCTGGCTACACCTTC. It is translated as CASSPPGDNLAGYTF.